This T cell receptor (beta chain) was identified during a study of blood T cell repertoires in COVID-19. This clone showed up many times. Sequencing used immunoSEQ multiplex PCR; TCRdb keeps in-frame clones, though not all of them. The table has a few hundred thousand clones, roughly nine tenths seen once; the top ten hold around 6%. With 7 bases removed from V and 6 bases from J, the gap between germline ends came to 9 bases. The CDR3 contains 11 residues. Germline V CDR1 and CDR2: MGHDK, SYGVNS. The TCR comes from a woman in her 30s who had recovered from COVID-19. The chain is built from TRBV25-1 and TRBJ1-1; D not resolved. The specimen sequenced was PBMCs or T cells enriched from blood (not recorded which). The CDR3 here is CASNLGPEAFF. CDR3 DNA: TGTGCCAGCAACCTAGGTCCTGAAGCTTTCTTT.